The source of this T cell receptor (beta chain) is a study of neurological immune-mediated disorders. TCRdb processed the 5' RACE reads anew with MiXCR; each CDR3 protein has one entry. This table has some 30,000 distinct CDR3 sequences, roughly 4.4% appearing once. The CDR3 contains 18 residues. V was shortened by 0 bases and J by 7 bases, with 22 bases between the two germline ends. Per germline, CDR1 LGHNA and CDR2 YSLEER. This clonotype was seen repeatedly, ten times or more. What was sequenced was PBMCs. The TCR sequence derives from a man aged 18 to 35 in good health. The V gene is TRBV4-3, the J gene TRBJ1-3, with D possibly TRBD1 on 5 matching bases. The CDR3 DNA is TGCGCCAGCAGCCAAGAATGGGGGTTCAGAGAGTCCGGGAACACCATATATTTT. Its translation is CASSQEWGFRESGNTIYF.